This T cell receptor (beta chain) was sequenced in a study of T-cell reconstitution after alpha-beta-depleted transplantation in children. Study-wide results and caveats: After transplant, high TCRbeta diversity at day 60 in some patients arose from surviving recipient T cells and thymic progenitors. At one year after transplant, newly produced T cells mostly accounted for T-cell counts and diversity. Several hundred graft clones that had expanded were reportedly the source of alpha-beta T cells about two months after transplant.

TCRbeta library construction was performed incorporating unique molecular identifiers. TCRdb re-called the PCR reads through MiXCR, storing one row per CDR3 protein. This sample has about 130,000 distinct CDR3 sequences, with roughly 9.7% found just once. Concerning this clonotype: What it binds is not known.

Germline loops: CDR1 MDHEN, CDR2 SYDVKM. This CDR3 has 16 residues. V was trimmed by 5 bases and J by 5 bases, leaving 21 bases between them. This receptor was obtained from a girl under three years old who had a stem cell transplant for combined immunodeficiency, so the T cells may come from the graft donor. The chain is built from TRBV28 and TRBJ2-5; D possibly corresponds to TRBD1 (5 bases). The specimen comprised PBMCs, mostly from graft donor cells, sampled 180 days after TCRalphabeta/CD19-depleted stem cell transplant. The CDR3 nucleotides are TGTGCCAGCAGTCCGGGTGGGGCCGTCGGGTCTGAGACCCAGTACTTC. Its protein is CASSPGGAVGSETQYF.